This T cell receptor (beta chain) was observed in a study of blood T cell repertoires in COVID-19. About the research overall: Specimens from acute and convalescent COVID-19 originated in the United States, Italy and Spain. PBMCs, B-cell-depleted T cells, or T cells were the source of the cDNA or gDNA that made up the material.

Germline values: CDR1 PRHDT, CDR2 FYEKMQ (reference sequence). This CDR3 is built from 13 residues. V dropped 3 bases and J dropped 3 bases, with 9 bases sitting between them. Methods used by the authors: Nucleated cell number was recorded as an estimate derived from reference gene primer amplification. The protocol was immunoSEQ multiplex PCR, while the TCRdb copy is restricted to in-frame clones and leaves out a portion. V, J and clone size derive from that table, while D and trimming were established from the DNA sequence. This sample has over 120,000 clones, with about 83% found just once. The receptor was derived from a woman between 45 and 65 years old with active or convalescent COVID-19. The chain joins TRBV13 to TRBJ2-7, with unresolved D. The specimen sequenced was peripheral blood. In nucleotides, the CDR3 is TGTGCCAGCAGCTTGGGCAGCCTCTACGAGCAGTACTTC. Residues: CASSLGSLYEQYF. The whole variable domain, filled in from reference TRBV13 and TRBJ2-7, reads AAGVIQSPRHLIKEKRETATLKCYPIPRHDTVYWYQQGPGQDPQFLISFYEKMQSDKGSIPDRFSAQQFSDYHSELNMSSLELGDSALYFCASSLGSLYEQYFGPGTRLTVT.